The T cell receptor beta chain described here comes from a study of blood T cells in healthy people across ages. Then a second PCR, running roughly 7 to 11 cycles, was carried out with a sample-barcoded 5' primer and a J-beta primer mix. Each cDNA molecule received a tag from a template-switch adaptor that had 12 random nucleotides. TCRdb called the 5' RACE reads again in MiXCR, with one record for every CDR3 protein. The data hold 600,000 or so distinct CDR3 sequences, with roughly 30% observed a single time. Whole-study results and caveats: Roughly linear declines in TCR beta diversity per million T cells occurred with age. As naive T cell percentage varied, TCR beta diversity correlated strongly with it.

This clonotype was recorded many times. No antigen is known for it. The germline V and J ends were trimmed by 2 bases and 3 bases, with 10 bases remaining between them. The CDR3 is 15 residues long. The germline gives CDR1 SGHTA, CDR2 FQGNSA. This TCR was recovered from a woman of 80 years or more in good health. Specimen: blood. The chain carries TRBV7-2 and TRBJ1-4; maybe TRBD1 (5 bases). CDR3 nucleotides: TGTGCCAGCAGCTTATCTACAGGCTCTAATGAAAAACTGTTTTTT. Amino acids: CASSLSTGSNEKLFF.